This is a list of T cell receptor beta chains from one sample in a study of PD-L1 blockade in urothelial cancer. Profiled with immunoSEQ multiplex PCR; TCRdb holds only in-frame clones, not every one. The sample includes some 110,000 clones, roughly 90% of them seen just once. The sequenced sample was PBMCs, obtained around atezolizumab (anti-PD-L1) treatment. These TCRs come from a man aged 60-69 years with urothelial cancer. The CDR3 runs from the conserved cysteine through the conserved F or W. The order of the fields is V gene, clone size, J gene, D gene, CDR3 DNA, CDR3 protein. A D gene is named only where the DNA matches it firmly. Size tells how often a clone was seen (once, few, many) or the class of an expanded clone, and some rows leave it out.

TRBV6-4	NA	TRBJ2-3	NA	TGTGCCAGCAGTGACTTGGCGGGCACAGATACGCAGTATTTT	CASSDLAGTDTQYF
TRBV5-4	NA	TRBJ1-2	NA	TGTGCCAGCAGCTTGCGGCAGGGAATGAGGAGTGGCTACACCTTC	CASSLRQGMRSGYTF
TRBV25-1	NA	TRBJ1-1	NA	TGTGCCAGCAGTACAGGACAGTCCTCTGAAGCTTTCTTT	CASSTGQSSEAFF
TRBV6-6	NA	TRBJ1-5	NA	TGTGCCAGCAGTTACACAGGCGATAGCAATCAGCCCCAGCATTTT	CASSYTGDSNQPQHF
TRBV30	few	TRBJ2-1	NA	TGTGCCTGGAGTGTACAGGGAGTGTATGAGCAGTTCTTC	CAWSVQGVYEQFF
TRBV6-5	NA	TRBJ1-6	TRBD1	TGTGCCAGCAGTGGACAGGGTCAGCATAATTCACCCCTCCACTTT	CASSGQGQHNSPLHF
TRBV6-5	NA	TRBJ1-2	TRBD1	TGTGCCAGCAGTAACGACAGGGGGCTCGACTATGGCTACACCTTC	CASSNDRGLDYGYTF
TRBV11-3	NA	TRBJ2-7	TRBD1	TGTGCCAGCAGCCTTGACAGGGGACAATCCTACGAGCAGTACTTC	CASSLDRGQSYEQYF
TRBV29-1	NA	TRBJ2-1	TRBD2	TGCAGCGTTAGGCTAGCGGGGGGGGACAATGAGCAGTTCTTC	CSVRLAGGDNEQFF
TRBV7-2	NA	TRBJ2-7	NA	TGTGCCAGCAGCTTAGCAGGGATAGGGGGCTACGAGCAGTACTTC	CASSLAGIGGYEQYF
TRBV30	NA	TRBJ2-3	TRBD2	TGTGCCTGGACTGCCGGGACTAGCGGGAGTGCGGATACGCAGTATTTT	CAWTAGTSGSADTQYF
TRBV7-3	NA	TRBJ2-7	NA	TGTGCCAGCAGCTTAGGTCCCAGCGGACTATACGAGCAGTACTTC	CASSLGPSGLYEQYF
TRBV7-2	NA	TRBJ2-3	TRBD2	TGTGCCAGCAGATCAACTAGCGGGGGTACAGATACGCAGTATTTT	CASRSTSGGTDTQYF
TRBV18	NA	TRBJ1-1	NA	TGTGCCAGCTCACCCCCCGGGGTACAGGGAAGAGCTTTCTTT	CASSPPGVQGRAFF
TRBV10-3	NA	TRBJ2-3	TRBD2	TGTGCCATCAGCTTGGGACTAGCGGGGGTGGATACGCAGTATTTT	CAISLGLAGVDTQYF
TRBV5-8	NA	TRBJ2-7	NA	TGTGCCAGCAGCTTGCAGGGTTTGGACGAGCAGTACTTC	CASSLQGLDEQYF
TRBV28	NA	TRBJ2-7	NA	TGTGCCAGCAGTTCCAGGGGAATCCGCTCCTACGAGCAGTACTTC	CASSSRGIRSYEQYF
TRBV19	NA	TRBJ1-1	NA	TGTGCCAGTTCCCGGGACAACACGGAGGAAGCTTTCTTT	CASSRDNTEEAFF
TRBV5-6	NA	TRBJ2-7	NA	TGTGCCAGCAGCTTGGACTATCCCTTCGCCGAGCAGTACTTC	CASSLDYPFAEQYF
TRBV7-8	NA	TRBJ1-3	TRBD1	TGTGCCAGCAGCCCCCAGGGGGCGGGTGGAAACACCATATATTTT	CASSPQGAGGNTIYF
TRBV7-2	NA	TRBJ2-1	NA	TGTGCCAGCAGCTTACAACGGGGCGGGAACAACAATGAGCAGTTCTTC	CASSLQRGGNNNEQFF
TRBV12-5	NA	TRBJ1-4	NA	TGTGCTAGTGGTTCCGGACACGATGAAAAACTGTTTTTT	CASGSGHDEKLFF
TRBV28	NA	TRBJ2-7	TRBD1	TGTGCCAGCAGCGGGACAGCTTACGAGCAGTACTTC	CASSGTAYEQYF
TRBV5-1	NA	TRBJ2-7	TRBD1	TGCGCCAGCAGCTCCCAGGGGGCTGTGAACGAGCAGTACTTC	CASSSQGAVNEQYF
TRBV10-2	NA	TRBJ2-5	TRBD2	TGCGCCAGCAGATCAAGCGGGACCGAAGAGACCCAGTACTTC	CASRSSGTEETQYF
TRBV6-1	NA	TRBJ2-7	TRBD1	TGTGCCAGCAGTGCTCAACCGGGACAGGGTGTCGAGCAGTACTTC	CASSAQPGQGVEQYF
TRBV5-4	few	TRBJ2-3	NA	TGTGCCAGCAGCGGCGGACAGAGAAGTAGCACAGATACGCAGTATTTT	CASSGGQRSSTDTQYF
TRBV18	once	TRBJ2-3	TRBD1	TGTGCCAGCTCACCCGGACAGGGGGCACACACAGATACGCAGTATTTT	CASSPGQGAHTDTQYF
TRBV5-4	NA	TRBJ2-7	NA	TGTGCCAGCAGCTACCAGGTACTCTCCTACGAGCAGTACTTC	CASSYQVLSYEQYF